The T cell receptor beta chain described here comes from a study of OX40 agonist ivuxolimab in advanced cancers. Study-level background: Clinicians treated patients with ivuxolimab, an agonistic anti-OX40 (CD134) antibody. Each dose-escalation patient presented with hepatocellular carcinoma, melanoma, renal cell or head and neck cancer. Patients received ivuxolimab, an intravenous treatment, every 2 weeks at 0.01 to 10 mg/kg.

Assay used: immunoSEQ multiplex PCR; TCRdb lists only in-frame clones, some missing. This sample has about 68,000 clones, with around 93% found just once. The CDR3 consists of 14 residues. Trimming took off 5 bases at V and 3 bases at J, with 10 bases between the two ends. Germline CDR1 MRHNA, CDR2 SNTAGT. Study findings and constraints: At doses 0.1 to 3.0 mg/kg, CD4+ and CD8+ clones expanded.

On this clone: Its antigen is not identified.

The chain joins TRBV6-4 to TRBJ2-2; D might be TRBD2 (6 bases). The TCR comes from an adult with an advanced solid tumor such as melanoma, head and neck, liver or kidney cancer. Sequencing used CD4+ or CD8+ T cells sorted from blood, obtained in a trial of the OX40 agonist ivuxolimab. The CDR3 is CASSKSGDTGELFF. In DNA form, the CDR3 reads TGTGCCAGCAGTAAGTCGGGGGACACCGGGGAGCTGTTTTTT.